Reported below is one T cell receptor beta chain. These data are taken from a study of blood T cell repertoires in COVID-19. Study overall: Whether acute or convalescent, the COVID-19 samples came from the United States, Italy and Spain.

The CDR3 is 18 residues long. V was pared by 1 base and J by 0 bases, with 19 bases between. Germline CDR1 and CDR2: SGHRS and YFSETQ. As originally analysed: Reference gene primer amplification gave estimated nucleated cell counts. The protocol was immunoSEQ multiplex PCR, while the TCRdb copy is restricted to in-frame clones and leaves out a portion. V and J calls plus clone size are reproduced from that table; the DNA served to infer D and trimming. This sample has about 82,000 clones, with around 83% found just once. Sequencing was carried out using peripheral blood. V usage is TRBV5-1 and J usage is TRBJ1-1, with D perhaps TRBD1 (5 bases). The sequence came from a woman in her fifties or sixties with acute or convalescent COVID-19. Here the CDR3 DNA reads TGCGCCAGCAGCTTGAGTCACGGGACTCTCTTATTGAACACTGAAGCTTTCTTT. It encodes CASSLSHGTLLLNTEAFF.